Below are 8 T cell receptor beta chains sequenced from a single sample in a study of CD8 T cells in ankylosing spondylitis. Study results and caveats: Made up of 7 to 9 highly homologous variants, a TCR beta motif appeared characteristic of ankylosing spondylitis blood.

No antigen has been assigned to these receptors. A single record per CDR3 protein comes from TCRdb applying MiXCR to the 5' RACE reads. The table records some 220,000 distinct CDR3 sequences, more than 5.5% of them present only once. Sequenced input: blood, either unsorted or a sorted T cell fraction (not recorded which). The receptors were sampled from a male donor with ankylosing spondylitis.

This clonotype was picked up many times. The chain links TRBV20-1 to TRBJ1-2; D is undetermined. With 3 bases removed from V and 1 base from J, the gap between germline ends came to 12 bases. Germline V CDR1 and CDR2: DFQATT, SNEGSKA (reference sequence). This CDR3 is 14 amino acids long. CDR3 region: CSASPPVNNYGYTF. In DNA, the CDR3 is TGCAGTGCTAGCCCCCCGGTTAATAACTATGGCTACACCTTC.

This clonotype appeared a few times. The J gene is TRBJ1-2, the V gene TRBV3-1, with D uncertain. Per the germline V gene, CDR1 is LGHDT and CDR2 is YNNKEL (reference sequence). This CDR3 has 15 residues. V lost 2 bases and J 7 bases, leaving 17 bases between the germline ends. The CDR3 here is CASSQSRRGSGGYTF. The CDR3 region has the DNA TGTGCCAGCAGCCAATCCCGACGGGGATCTGGTGGCTACACCTTC.

The V gene is TRBV5-5, the J gene TRBJ2-6, with D unclear. Germline values: CDR1 SGHKS, CDR2 YYEKEE (reference sequence). This CDR3 contains 17 residues. The V and J ends lost 0 bases and 1 base respectively, with 11 bases between them. The CDR3 loop is CASSLVPSGSGANVLTF. The DNA for the CDR3 is TGTGCCAGCAGCTTGGTTCCGTCCGGGTCTGGGGCCAACGTCCTGACTTTC.

The rearrangement joins TRBV7-6 to TRBJ2-1; TRBD2 matches 8 bases. V dropped 2 bases and J dropped 7; count of bases not matched to a gene: 16. Germline lookup yields CDR1 SGHVS and CDR2 FNYEAQ. CDR3 length equals 18 residues. The CDR3 DNA sequence: TGTGCCAGCAGCTTATCCCCGGGACTAGGGCTAACGGGTAATGAGCAGTTCTTC. Protein sequence: CASSLSPGLGLTGNEQFF.

Many counts were recorded for this clonotype. The rearrangement joins TRBV4-1 to TRBJ2-5; no firm D call. V was cut by 4 bases and J by 0 bases, with 9 bases left in between. The CDR3 runs 14 residues. The V gene's germline CDR1 is MGHRA and CDR2 YSYEKL. The CDR3 DNA sequence: TGCGCCAGCAGCCCCCGACGGCACCAAGAGACCCAGTACTTC. Translated, it gives CASSPRRHQETQYF.

This clonotype was observed at least ten times. The rearrangement joins TRBV5-1 to TRBJ2-2; D may be TRBD1 (5 bases). This CDR3 comprises 14 residues. Germline assignment: CDR1 SGHRS and CDR2 YFSETQ. Trimming pared 4 bases from V and 6 bases from J, leaving 13 bases between. The CDR3 coding sequence is TGCGCCAGCAGCCTAACTTGGGGCCCCGGGGAGCTGTTTTTT. It codes for CASSLTWGPGELFF.

This clonotype was counted ten times or more. The chain links TRBV27 to TRBJ1-5; D gene ambiguous. The CDR3 is 14 amino acids. V was cut by 3 bases and J by 5 bases, with 11 bases left in between. Germline lookup yields CDR1 MNHEY and CDR2 SMNVEV (reference sequence). The CDR3 is CASSFGSRDQPQHF. CDR3 bases: TGTGCCAGCAGTTTCGGCAGCCGCGATCAGCCCCAGCATTTT.

This clonotype has a handful of counts. The chain employs TRBV10-2 and TRBJ2-7; 12 positions match TRBD1. Germline V gene lookup returns CDR1 WSHSY and CDR2 SAAADI. J was trimmed by 6 bases and V by 6 bases; bases with no gene match: 12. The CDR3 has 16 amino acids. The CDR3 nucleotides are TGCGCCAGCAGAGTGACCCGGGACAGGGGGCCCTCCGAGCAGTACTTC. This gives the protein CASRVTRDRGPSEQYF.